The clone carrying this TCR beta chain appeared once. Its antigen is unknown. The data were obtained in a study of cytomegalovirus exposure and HLA in healthy donors. Whole-study findings and limits: The presence/absence work took it that sequencing depth was about the same across donors.

PCR employed 60 Vbeta and 13 Jbeta primers. Sequenced by immunoSEQ multiplex PCR; TCRdb stores in-frame clones only, minus some. The repertoire holds approximately 160,000 clones, with about three quarters as singletons. Healthy individuals who donated bone marrow served as the donors. CDR3 length equals 17 residues. V was trimmed by 2 bases and J by 4 bases, leaving 19 bases between them. Germline V CDR1 and CDR2: SGHRS, YFSETQ. The chain uses TRBV5-1 and TRBJ2-1; a weak D match, TRBD2 (6 bases). Sequencing was performed on PBMCs. The source of this sequence is a man between 18 and 29 years old in good health and CMV-seropositive. The CDR3 DNA sequence: TGCGCCAGCAGCTTCTCCATCGCGGGGCAAACATACAATGAGCAGTTCTTC. Translation: CASSFSIAGQTYNEQFF.